This TCR beta chain emerged from a study of OX40 agonist ivuxolimab in advanced cancers. In the study overall: With ivuxolimab, an agonistic anti-OX40 (CD134) antibody, patients were treated. Anti-PD-1, anti-PD-L1 or anti-CTLA-4 therapy given earlier was allowed, and roughly 40% had some. Overall study findings and caveats: At 0.1 to 3.0 mg/kg, CD4+ and CD8+ blood T cells expanded clonally by week 6. The study found that CD8+ T cells averaged more expanded clones than CD4+.

Only in-frame clones appear in the TCRdb table, and some are missing; sequencing was by immunoSEQ multiplex PCR. The table lists more than 45,000 clones, 65% to 90% of them singletons. About this clone: Its matching antigen is unknown.

The source material was CD4+ or CD8+ T cells sorted from blood, sampled in a trial of the OX40 agonist ivuxolimab. This sequence originates from an adult with an advanced solid tumor such as melanoma, head and neck, liver or kidney cancer.

The CDR3 region has the DNA TGTGCCAGCAGCTCCGGGGGGCAGGGCAATCAGCCCCAGCATTTT. Translated, it gives CASSSGGQGNQPQHF. The chain links TRBV7-9 to TRBJ1-5; possibly TRBD1 for D (6 bases). The CDR3 consists of 15 residues. Germline CDR1 and CDR2: SEHNR and FQNEAQ (reference sequence). V lost 4 bases and J lost 2, with 12 bases in between.